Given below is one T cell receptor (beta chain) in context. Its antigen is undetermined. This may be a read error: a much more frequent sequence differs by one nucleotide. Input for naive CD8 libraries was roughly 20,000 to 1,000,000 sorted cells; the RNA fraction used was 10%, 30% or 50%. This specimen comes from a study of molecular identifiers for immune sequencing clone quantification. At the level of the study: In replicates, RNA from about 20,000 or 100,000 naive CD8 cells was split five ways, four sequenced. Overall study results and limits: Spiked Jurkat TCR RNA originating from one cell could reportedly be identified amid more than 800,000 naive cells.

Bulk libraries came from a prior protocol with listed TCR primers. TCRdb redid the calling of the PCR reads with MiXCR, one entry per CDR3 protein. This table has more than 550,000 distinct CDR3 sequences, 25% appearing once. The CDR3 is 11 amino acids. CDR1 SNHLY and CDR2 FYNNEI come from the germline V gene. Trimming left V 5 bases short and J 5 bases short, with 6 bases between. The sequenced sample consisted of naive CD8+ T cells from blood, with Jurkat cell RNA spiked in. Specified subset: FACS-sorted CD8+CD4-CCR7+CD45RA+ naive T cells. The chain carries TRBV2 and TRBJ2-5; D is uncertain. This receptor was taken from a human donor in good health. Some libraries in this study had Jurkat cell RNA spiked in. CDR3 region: CASSKIETQYF. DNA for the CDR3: TGTGCCAGCAGTAAAATTGAGACCCAGTACTTC.